This TCR beta chain was found in a study of OX40 agonist ivuxolimab in advanced cancers. Study results and limitations: CD8+ T cells showed, on average, more clonal expansion than CD4+ cells.

The CDR3 is 13 amino acids. CDR1 is MNHEY, CDR2 SMNVEV, per germline (reference sequence). Trimming cost V 5 bases and J 1 base, with 8 bases left between them. Sequencing used immunoSEQ multiplex PCR; TCRdb keeps in-frame clones, though not all of them. In the table there are approximately 110,000 clones, about nine tenths of which are singletons. This clone was counted a few times. The target antigen is unknown. This specimen consisted of CD4+ or CD8+ T cells sorted from blood, obtained in a trial of the OX40 agonist ivuxolimab. The rearrangement links TRBV27 to TRBJ2-5, with no clear D. The sequence was collected from an adult with an advanced solid tumor such as melanoma, head and neck, liver or kidney cancer. The CDR3 is CASSRVVQETQYF. The CDR3, as DNA: TGTGCCAGCAGTAGAGTGGTCCAAGAGACCCAGTACTTC.